This entry describes one T cell receptor beta chain. What it binds is not known. The V and J ends lost 7 bases and 3 bases respectively, with 12 bases between them. CDR1 MGHDK and CDR2 SYGVNS come from the germline V gene. This CDR3 has 13 amino acids. This sample is part of a study of shared clonotypes between healthy human individuals. Findings of the study overall: Memory subsets generally showed smaller estimated richness than naive subsets did.

For every subset, genomic DNA was evenly distributed across several immunoSEQ plates. Data came from immunoSEQ multiplex PCR; TCRdb stores just in-frame clones and leaves some out. Here the sample spans about 1.5 million clones, 98% being singletons. The receptor was isolated from a man aged 25-40 years in good health. V gene TRBV25-1 combines with J gene TRBJ2-5, with D perhaps given as TRBD1 or TRBD2 (5 bases each). The material sequenced was naive CD4+ T cells sorted from blood. The subset here: CD45RA+ positively selected. The CDR3 reads CASTRLGEETQYF. CDR3 in DNA: TGTGCCAGCACCAGATTGGGGGAAGAGACCCAGTACTTC.